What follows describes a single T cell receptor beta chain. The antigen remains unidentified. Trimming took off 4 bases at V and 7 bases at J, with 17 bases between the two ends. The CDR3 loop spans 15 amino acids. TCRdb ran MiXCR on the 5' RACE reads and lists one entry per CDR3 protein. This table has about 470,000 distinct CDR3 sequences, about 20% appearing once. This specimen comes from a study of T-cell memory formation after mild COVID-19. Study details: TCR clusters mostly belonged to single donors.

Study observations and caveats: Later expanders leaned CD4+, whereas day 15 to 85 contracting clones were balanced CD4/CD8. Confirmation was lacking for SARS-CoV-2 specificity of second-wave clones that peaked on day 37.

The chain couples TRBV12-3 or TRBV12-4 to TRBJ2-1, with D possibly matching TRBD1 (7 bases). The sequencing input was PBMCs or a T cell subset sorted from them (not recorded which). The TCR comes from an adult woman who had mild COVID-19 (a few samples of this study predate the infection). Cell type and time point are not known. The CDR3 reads CASSSGGSRGNEQFF. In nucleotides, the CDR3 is TGTGCCAGCAGTTCAGGGGGGAGCAGGGGAAATGAGCAGTTCTTC.